The present T cell receptor beta chain was sequenced within a study of T cell repertoires in cytomegalovirus infection. Study information: HLA-B-restricted CMV epitopes that are well studied were used alongside recently identified HLA-C-restricted ones. Shared public TCR beta signatures pointed to both CMV infection and a matching HLA type.

The CDR3 has 11 amino acids. V lost 1 base, J lost 15 bases, and 10 bases lay in between. CDR1 is MGHRA and CDR2 is YSYEKL in the germline V gene. TCRdb recomputed calls from the reads with MiXCR, one row per CDR3 protein. The sample records tens of thousands of distinct CDR3 sequences, 20% to 25% being singletons. Note on this clonotype: Its target is not known.

General observations from the study: Predominance within the ex vivo response was attributable to HLA-C-restricted CMV-specific TCR beta clonotypes.

This clonotype was sampled from a human donor in good health (CMV status not recorded). Some clones in this sample may be carry-over from other donors' samples. The source material was CD8+ T cells from cultured PBMCs, sampled from culture after CMV antigen stimulation. This sequence joins TRBV4-1 and TRBJ2-1; D gene ambiguous. The CDR3, as DNA: TGCGCCAGCAGCCAAGGGACCTCGTGGTTCTTC. Its translation is CASSQGTSWFF.